The text below deals with one T cell receptor beta chain. This clone came up once. Its antigen is still unknown. Qualities for individual bases were not recorded, and no much larger clone is one base off. The time point label, read with the paper, signifies: about 28 days (+/-7) after the second vaccine dose. Because spike-specific TCR depth and breadth did not differ between the two schedules, AZD1222 recipients who got a second dose at roughly 4 weeks were pooled with those who got a second dose at roughly 12 weeks. Vaccinee samples were obtained from the UK trials COV001 and COV002, which included a single-blind randomized controlled phase 2/3 trial of AZD1222 (ChAdOx1 nCoV-19) in healthy adults. Trial participant PBMC samples were collected at day 0 and day 28 after the second dose for TCRbeta chain sequencing. This record comes from a study of T cell responses to AZD1222 COVID-19 vaccine (dated by TCRdb to the early 2020s). For the study in its entirety: TCR sequencing was performed for 230 to 250 trial participants, of whom about 200 were given two doses of AZD1222 and around 25 were given two doses of MenACWY control vaccine. Trial participants were enrolled into age subgroups of 18-55, 56-69 and 70-plus years, which contained about 160, 30 and 59 TCR-sequenced participants, respectively.

The CDR3 spans 15 residues, from the cysteine through the phenylalanine. Just CDR3 DNA is preserved here, 45 bases in frame from base 1. Sequences SGHKS (CDR1) and YYEKEE (CDR2) are obtained from the germline V gene (reference sequence). The junction carries 14 bases between V and J, which are trimmed by 4 bases and 4 bases respectively. Overall study outcomes, separate from this receptor: Nearly half of unique spike-specific TCRs reportedly recognized epitopes outside regions mutated in the B.1.351 and B.1.1.7 variants. After two AZD1222 doses, spike-specific TCR breadth and depth were significantly higher than at day 0 and than in MenACWY recipients. Participants were mostly white British, with more females than males. The authors suggested clonal diversity may have been underestimated. Only six AZD1222 recipients were SARS-CoV-2 seropositive at baseline, limiting conclusions about previously exposed vaccinees. The whole spike protein was spanned by vaccine-associated CD4 TCRs, and dominant responses were seen in regions 160-218 and 743-854. The 56-69-year group was small, and its depth increase did not reach significance, likely because of low power. Because no day 14 peak-response samples were available, repertoires were characterized only after the peak T cell response.

The CDR3 regions of human TCRbeta chains were analyzed by immunosequencing. Per the original workflow: TCRs in the repertoires were compared against a reference library of SARS-CoV-2-specific TCRs that had been generated with the MIRA antigen-specificity platform. Breadth was defined as the fraction of unique TCRs that were SARS-CoV-2-associated, and depth was defined as the fraction of total T cells that were SARS-CoV-2-associated. Using the MIRA data, each spike-specific TCR was mapped to the spike region that the TCR reacts to and placed in a CD4 or CD8 class. Log10-transformed breadth and depth values were compared by one-way ANOVA with Sidak's multiple comparisons tests. Here the immuneACCESS table is served through TCRdb, limited to in-frame sequences with V and J called. Missing clones are a known gap in these copies; in checked studies unresolved V genes cover under half, and the rest lacks a known reason. V, J and clone size reflect that table, while D and trimming were determined from the DNA. The sample contains about 89,000 clones, just over 90% of them found a single time. Of the sample, roughly 10% falls within the top ten clones.

This TCR was recovered from an adult who received the AZD1222 COVID-19 vaccine. The sample was peripheral blood, taken 28 days after the second AZD1222 dose. The chain joins TRBV5-5 to TRBJ1-4; a tentative D match to TRBD1 spans 5 bases. The CDR3 reads as follows: CASSPAGRGNEKLFF. The DNA sequence follows: TGTGCCAGCAGCCCCGCAGGGAGGGGTAATGAAAAACTGTTTTTT.